A single sample gave rise to the 19 T cell receptor beta chains below, sequenced in a study of OX40 agonist ivuxolimab in advanced cancers. Only in-frame clones appear in the TCRdb table, and some are missing; sequencing was by immunoSEQ multiplex PCR. The sample carries around 26,000 clones, more than 70% recorded once. The sample was CD4+ or CD8+ T cells sorted from blood, taken in a trial of the OX40 agonist ivuxolimab. All receptors derive from an adult with an advanced solid tumor such as melanoma, head and neck, liver or kidney cancer.

The chain's CDR3 is CASSQDLGRSYEQYF. The CDR3 coding sequence is TGCGCCAGCAGCCAAGATCTGGGCCGCTCCTACGAGCAGTACTTC. The genes are TRBV4-3 and TRBJ2-7, with no clear D. This CDR3 has 15 residues. V dropped 0 bases and J dropped 0 bases, with 9 bases sitting between them. In germline, CDR1 is LGHNA, CDR2 YSLEER.

The chain couples TRBV10-1 to TRBJ2-7, with TRBD1 matching over 7 bases. The V segment lost 6 bases and the J segment 1 base; nucleotides outside the gene matches: 3. CDR1 and CDR2 (germline): WNHNN, SYGVQD (reference sequence). The CDR3 extends over 13 amino acids. CDR3 nucleotide sequence: TGCGCCAGCAGCGAGACAGGGTCCTACGAGCAGTACTTC. Protein: CASSETGSYEQYF.

The chain links TRBV27 to TRBJ2-1; unclear D gene. The CDR3 is 15 residues long. Deletions cut 1 base from V and 5 bases from J, with 12 bases between. The germline V gene has CDR1 MNHEY and CDR2 SMNVEV (reference sequence). The DNA of the CDR3 is TGTGCCAGCAGTTTATTTAGCCCGCGCAACAATGAGCAGTTCTTC. Its protein is CASSLFSPRNNEQFF.

V is TRBV27 and J is TRBJ2-7; D may be TRBD1 (6 bases). This CDR3 has 13 residues. Germline CDR1 is MNHEY and CDR2 is SMNVEV (reference sequence). Between the trimmed V and J ends, which lost 3 bases and 2 bases, there was a span of 8 bases. The CDR3 sequence: CASSLGAAYEQYF. In nucleotides, the CDR3 is TGTGCCAGCAGTTTGGGGGCCGCCTACGAGCAGTACTTC.

The chain uses TRBV7-9 and TRBJ2-7; D is possibly TRBD2 (6 bases). With 1 base removed from V and 4 bases from J, the gap between germline ends came to 11 bases. Per the germline V gene, CDR1 is SEHNR and CDR2 is FQNEAQ (reference sequence). The CDR3 has 14 amino acids. CDR3 region: CASSLVGSGYEQYF. CDR3 sequence (DNA): TGTGCCAGCAGCTTAGTCGGGAGTGGGTACGAGCAGTACTTC.

This chain uses TRBV28 with TRBJ2-1; the D call may be TRBD1 or TRBD2 (5 bases each). This CDR3 comprises 16 residues. The germline V gene has CDR1 MDHEN and CDR2 SYDVKM. V dropped 6 bases and J dropped 8 bases, with 23 bases sitting between them. The chain's CDR3 is CASRTRGPRVVDEQFF. CDR3 DNA: TGTGCCAGCAGAACAAGGGGACCCCGGGTGGTCGATGAGCAGTTCTTC.

This clone has only a few counts. This chain uses TRBV9 with TRBJ2-7; D unresolved. Germline values: CDR1 SGDLS, CDR2 YYNGEE. CDR3 length equals 14 residues. V lost 0 bases, J lost 2 bases, and 9 bases lay in between. In nucleotides, the CDR3 is TGTGCCAGCAGCGTAGCTACTGGAACCTACGAGCAGTACTTC. Residues: CASSVATGTYEQYF. The whole variable domain, remainder taken from reference TRBV9 and TRBJ2-7, is DSGVTQTPKHLITATGQRVTLRCSPRSGDLSVYWYQQSLDQGLQFLIQYYNGEERAKGNILERFSAQQFPDLHSELNLSSLELGDSALYFCASSVATGTYEQYFGPGTRLTVT.

The V call is TRBV4-1, the J call TRBJ2-1; 8 bases are a match to TRBD2. Germline CDR1 is MGHRA and CDR2 is YSYEKL. V lost 0 bases, J lost 4 bases, and 8 bases stayed unmatched. The length of the CDR3 is 17 residues. This CDR3 reads CASSQDLGGRTYNEQFF. The CDR3 DNA reads as TGCGCCAGCAGCCAAGATCTGGGCGGGAGGACTTACAATGAGCAGTTCTTC.

The gene calls are TRBV12-5 and TRBJ2-1; TRBD2 matches at 7 bases. This CDR3 is 16 amino acids long. Unmatched junction bases numbered 10, after V lost 1 base and J lost 7 bases. CDR1 and CDR2 from the germline V gene are LGHNT and FRNRAP. The CDR3 nucleotides are TGTGCTAGTGGTTTGGACATAGGACTAGTCCCGAATGAGCAGTTCTTC. Translated: CASGLDIGLVPNEQFF. The full variable domain, its missing parts supplied by reference TRBV12-5 and TRBJ2-1, is DARVTQTPRHKVTEMGQEVTMRCQPILGHNTVFWYRQTMMQGLELLAYFRNRAPLDDSGMPKDRFSAEMPDATLATLKIQPSEPRDSAVYFCASGLDIGLVPNEQFFGPGTRLTVL.

CDR3 residues: CASSTGQNTGELFF. The CDR3 DNA reads TGTGCCAGCAGTACCGGACAGAACACCGGGGAGCTGTTTTTT. The chain has TRBV6-5 and TRBJ2-2; a weak D match, TRBD1 (5 bases). V lost 5 bases, J lost 1 base, and 8 bases lay in between. Germline values: CDR1 MNHEY, CDR2 SVGAGI. The CDR3 consists of 14 residues.

The chain recombines TRBV20-1 with TRBJ2-7; the D gene is possibly TRBD2 (6 bases). Trimming took off 3 bases at V and 3 bases at J, with 6 bases between the two ends. CDR3 length: 11 amino acids. Germline CDR1 is DFQATT and CDR2 is SNEGSKA (reference sequence). DNA of the CDR3: TGCAGTGCTAGGCGGGGCTACGAGCAGTACTTC. This codes for CSARRGYEQYF.

The V call is TRBV4-1, the J call TRBJ2-1; tentative D call: TRBD2 (7 bases). The germline CDR1 and CDR2 sequences are MGHRA and YSYEKL. The CDR3 loop spans 19 amino acids. The V end lost 0 bases, the J end lost 3 bases, and 21 bases lay between the germline ends. This CDR3 is CASSQDPEGGGADYNEQFF. For the CDR3, the DNA is TGCGCCAGCAGCCAAGATCCGGAAGGGGGAGGGGCGGACTACAATGAGCAGTTCTTC.

The CDR3 loop reads CASRSGNPNSPLHF. DNA of the CDR3: TGTGCCAGCAGATCGGGAAACCCGAATTCACCCCTCCACTTT. The chain combines TRBV6-6 with TRBJ1-6; D remains ambiguous. CDR3 length: 14 residues. CDR1 is MNHNY and CDR2 is SVGAGI in the germline V gene (reference sequence). Deletions cut 6 bases from V and 7 bases from J, with 13 bases between.

The chain is built from TRBV11-1 and TRBJ2-1; no firm D call. Trimming removed 9 bases at V and 1 base at J, with 10 bases between. CDR3 length: 13 residues. Germline-derived CDR1 and CDR2 are SGHAT and FQDESV (reference sequence). DNA of the CDR3: TGTGCCAGTGGGGAAACATCCTACAATGAGCAGTTCTTC. This sequence encodes CASGETSYNEQFF.

In this sample, this clone turned up once. The chain uses TRBV5-1 and TRBJ1-1, with 7 bases aligning to TRBD1. Germline trimming cut 0 bases from V and 4 bases from J; bases unmatched to any gene: 3. CDR3 size: 14 residues. Germline CDR1 and CDR2: SGHRS and YFSETQ. The CDR3 nucleotides are TGCGCCAGCAGCTTGGGCAGGGGGGTCACTGAAGCTTTCTTT. Translating it yields CASSLGRGVTEAFF.

The chain uses TRBV28 and TRBJ2-3; D is perhaps TRBD1 or TRBD2 (5 bases each). This CDR3 contains 14 residues. Germline CDR1 reads MDHEN; CDR2 reads SYDVKM. Deletions cut 6 bases from V and 2 bases from J, with 12 bases between. CDR3 residues: CASSRWGPTDTQYF. The CDR3 DNA sequence: TGTGCCAGCAGCAGGTGGGGACCCACAGATACGCAGTATTTT.

This chain uses TRBV7-2 with TRBJ2-7, with no clear D. This CDR3 is built from 11 residues. V was clipped by 4 bases and J by 3 bases, with 4 bases between them. The germline gives CDR1 SGHTA, CDR2 FQGNSA. The CDR3 here is CASSSFYEQYF. CDR3 nucleotide sequence: TGTGCCAGCAGCTCCTTCTACGAGCAGTACTTC.

This chain links TRBV9 with TRBJ2-1; D may be TRBD1 (5 bases). CDR3 length: 16 amino acids. V was cut by 2 bases and J by 4 bases, with 16 bases left in between. The germline gives CDR1 SGDLS, CDR2 YYNGEE. The CDR3 DNA reads TGTGCCAGCAGCGTTGGGGCCCAAGCAGGGTACAATGAGCAGTTCTTC. Residues: CASSVGAQAGYNEQFF.

The chain links TRBV13 to TRBJ2-7; TRBD2 matches 11 bases. Germline CDR1 reads PRHDT; CDR2 reads FYEKMQ (reference sequence). Trimming cost V 1 base and J 6 bases; bases outside gene matches: 2. This CDR3 comprises 14 residues. The CDR3 nucleotides read TGTGCCAGCAGCTTAGCCCTAGCGGGAGGCGAGCAGTACTTC. Protein sequence: CASSLALAGGEQYF.